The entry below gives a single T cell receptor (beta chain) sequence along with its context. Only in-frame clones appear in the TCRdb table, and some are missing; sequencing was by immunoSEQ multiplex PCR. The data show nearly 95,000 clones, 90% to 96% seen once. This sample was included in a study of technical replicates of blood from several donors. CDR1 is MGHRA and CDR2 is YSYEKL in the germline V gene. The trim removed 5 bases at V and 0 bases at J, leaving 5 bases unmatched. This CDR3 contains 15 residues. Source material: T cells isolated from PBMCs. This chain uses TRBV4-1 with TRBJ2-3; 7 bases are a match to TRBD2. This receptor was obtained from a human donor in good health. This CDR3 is CASSVISGSTDTQYF. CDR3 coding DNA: TGCGCCAGCAGCGTGATTAGCGGGAGCACAGATACGCAGTATTTT.